Following are 23 T cell receptor beta chains from one sample sequenced in a study of regulatory T cells in long-lasting Graves disease. In building TCR beta libraries, iRepertoire HTBI primers were used together with Arm-PCR of CDR3 regions. MiXCR was run by TCRdb on the multiplex PCR reads, yielding one entry per CDR3 protein. The sample holds 400,000 to 500,000 distinct CDR3 sequences; around 17% are singletons and the top ten take roughly a tenth. Time point specified: newly diagnosed GD, antithyroid drugs for less than 3 months. PBMC RNA was the source of the TCR library. This sample was shared with a second study, whose subject was T cells in Graves' hyperthyroidism and ophthalmopathy.

Sequencing used peripheral blood mononuclear cells (PBMCs), obtained at new diagnosis, from a patient treated with antithyroid drugs. The receptors here all came from a woman in her thirties with Graves disease.

This clonotype was detected a few times. The chain has TRBV4-1 and TRBJ1-5; D possibly corresponds to TRBD1 (6 bases). The CDR3 contains 16 residues. Germline V CDR1 and CDR2: MGHRA, YSYEKL. The V end was cut by 4 bases, the J end by 7 bases, with 20 bases between. CDR3 nucleotide sequence: TGCGCCAGCAGCCTGGCCTGGACAGCCCTATGGCAGCCCCAGCATTTT. Translation gives CASSLAWTALWQPQHF.

This clonotype has at least ten counts. The chain uses TRBV2 and TRBJ1-5; D gene ambiguous. Germline CDR1 SNHLY, CDR2 FYNNEI. This CDR3 contains 13 residues. Trimming took 7 bases from V and 0 from J, leaving 7 bases between them. CDR3 nucleotides: TGTGCCAGCACGGAGCTTAGCAATCAGCCCCAGCATTTT. Amino acid sequence: CASTELSNQPQHF.

This clonotype was seen only a few times. Here the CDR3 DNA reads TGTGCCAGCAGCTCGACTAGGGAGGGGGACTACGAGCAGTACTTC. Its translation: CASSSTREGDYEQYF. This chain connects TRBV7-9 to TRBJ2-7, with D perhaps matching TRBD2 (7 bases). Germline V CDR1 and CDR2: SEHNR, FQNEAQ (reference sequence). V lost 4 bases, J lost 3 bases, and 16 bases lay in between. The CDR3 has 15 residues.

This clonotype was detected a few times. V gene TRBV6-5 combines with J gene TRBJ1-5, with D possibly matching TRBD1 (5 bases). The V gene lost 0 bases and the J gene lost 2 bases, with 11 bases spanning the gap. This CDR3 is built from 16 residues. Germline V CDR1 and CDR2: MNHEY, SVGAGI. CDR3 protein: CASSYSGRDGNQPQHF. In DNA form, the CDR3 reads TGTGCCAGCAGTTACTCAGGAAGGGACGGCAATCAGCCCCAGCATTTT.

This clonotype was found a few times. V and J are TRBV6-1 and TRBJ2-3; D call uncertain. The germline V and J ends were trimmed by 9 bases and 1 base, with 8 bases remaining between them. The germline gives CDR1 MNHNS, CDR2 SASEGT. CDR3 length: 12 residues. CDR3 DNA: TGTGCCAGTCGACTGGGCACAGATACGCAGTATTTT. Protein: CASRLGTDTQYF.

This clonotype showed up many times. CDR3 residues: CASTEGAGFSYEQYF. CDR3 DNA: TGTGCCAGCACCGAAGGGGCAGGCTTCTCCTACGAGCAGTACTTC. V and J are TRBV6-1 and TRBJ2-7; a weak D match, TRBD1 (5 bases). V was clipped by 7 bases and J by 0 bases, with 16 bases between them. The CDR3 covers 15 residues. CDR1 is MNHNS and CDR2 is SASEGT in the germline V gene.

On this clonotype itself: A read error is likely here: a far larger clone is one base away. This rearrangement joins TRBV12-3 or TRBV12-4 to TRBJ2-7; 9 nucleotides match TRBD2. Losses at the gene ends were 5 bases for V and 5 bases for J; bases not matched to a gene: 10. This CDR3 has 15 amino acids. CDR3 amino acids: CASSPKGSGSNEQYF. The CDR3, as DNA: TGTGCCAGCAGTCCCAAGGGTAGCGGGAGCAACGAGCAGTACTTC.

This clonotype was counted between two and nine times. The rearrangement links TRBV4-3 to TRBJ2-7; 7 bases are shared with TRBD2. V gave up 3 bases and J gave up 5 bases; unmatched junction bases: 13. Per germline, CDR1 LGHNA and CDR2 YSLEER. The CDR3 is 16 residues long. The CDR3 region is CASSQRPSGLSHEQYF. In DNA, the CDR3 is TGCGCCAGCAGCCAGCGGCCTAGCGGTCTATCCCACGAGCAGTACTTC.

In this sample, this clonotype turned up many times. The chain has TRBV27 and TRBJ2-1; the D call may be TRBD1 or TRBD2 (5 bases each). Trimming stripped 6 bases from V and 4 bases from J, with 13 bases between. This CDR3 contains 14 residues. The germline gives CDR1 MNHEY, CDR2 SMNVEV (reference sequence). The CDR3 coding sequence is TGTGCCAGCAGGCCACGGGACCGGTACAATGAGCAGTTCTTC. Its translation: CASRPRDRYNEQFF.

Worth noting for this clonotype: An end of the junction does not agree with germline; a read error may underlie this. The chain has TRBV7-7 and TRBJ2-5, with a possible D match to TRBD1 (6 bases). Germline lookup yields CDR1 SSHAT and CDR2 FNYEAQ (reference sequence). The CDR3 loop spans 14 amino acids. CDR3 bases: TGTGCTAGCAGCCCCGGGACAACTCAAGAGACCCAGTACTTC. The encoded protein is CASSPGTTQETQYF.

The chain joins TRBV27 to TRBJ2-2; a weak D match, TRBD2 (6 bases). Trimming left V 7 bases short and J 6 bases short, with 18 bases between. CDR1 and CDR2 from the germline V gene are MNHEY and SMNVEV (reference sequence). This CDR3 comprises 15 residues. Here the CDR3 reads CASNRGGMEAGELFF. As DNA, the CDR3 is TGTGCCAGCAACCGTGGGGGGATGGAAGCCGGGGAGCTGTTTTTT.

This clonotype has at least ten counts. V gene TRBV27 combines with J gene TRBJ2-4; 8 bases line up with TRBD1. Unmatched junction bases numbered 7, after V lost 4 bases and J lost 8 bases. Per germline, CDR1 MNHEY and CDR2 SMNVEV (reference sequence). This CDR3 spans 14 amino acids. The CDR3 bases are TGTGCCAGCAGTTCCGGGACAGGAGGGGACATTCAGTACTTC. This encodes CASSSGTGGDIQYF.

V gene TRBV30 combines with J gene TRBJ2-7, with 10 positions matching TRBD2. CDR1 is GTSNPN, CDR2 SVGIG, per germline (reference sequence). V lost 0 bases, J lost 5 bases, and 13 bases stayed unmatched. This CDR3 has 17 amino acids. The CDR3 is CAWSVLPPLAGVNEQYF. The CDR3 DNA reads as TGTGCCTGGAGTGTCCTTCCCCCCCTAGCGGGAGTAAACGAGCAGTACTTC.

J is TRBJ2-7 and V is TRBV20-1; tentative D call: TRBD1 (5 bases). CDR1 and CDR2 from the germline V gene are DFQATT and SNEGSKA (reference sequence). V dropped 3 bases and J dropped 4 bases, with 19 bases sitting between them. CDR3 length equals 15 residues. The CDR3 loop is CSASPPMGPSYEQYF. The CDR3 nucleotides are TGCAGTGCTAGCCCTCCCATGGGGCCCTCGTACGAGCAGTACTTC.

This chain connects TRBV12-3 or TRBV12-4 to TRBJ1-5, with D tentatively TRBD1 (5 bases). The CDR3 covers 13 residues. Deletions cut 3 bases from V and 6 bases from J, with 9 bases between. The CDR3 here is CASSLAGAQPQHF. DNA for the CDR3: TGTGCCAGCAGTTTGGCTGGGGCTCAGCCCCAGCATTTT.

In the case of this clonotype: This may arise from a read error, as a much more abundant clone is one base away. The CDR3 bases are TGTGCCACCAGTTCCAGGGGGCGAGGGGGTTGGGAGACCCAGTACTTC. This codes for CATSSRGRGGWETQYF. V usage is TRBV24-1 and J usage is TRBJ2-5; TRBD1 matches 8 bases. The germline V gene encodes CDR1 KGHDR and CDR2 SFDVKD. V was pared by 6 bases and J by 5 bases, with 13 bases of the junction left unmatched. The CDR3 sequence is 16 residues long.

This clonotype occurred many times. CDR3 loop: CASRQGTGRYEQYF. The CDR3 nucleotides read TGTGCCAGCAGACAAGGGACAGGGCGCTACGAGCAGTACTTC. The chain is built from TRBV7-2 and TRBJ2-7; 9 nucleotides line up with TRBD1. CDR3 length: 14 amino acids. Germline-derived CDR1 and CDR2 are SGHTA and FQGNSA. J gave up 3 bases and V 6 bases, and 6 bases lay outside the gene matches.

This clonotype turned up a few times. The chain has TRBV28 and TRBJ1-4; D is unclear. With 7 bases removed from V and 5 bases from J, the gap between germline ends came to 14 bases. CDR3 length equals 14 residues. Germline V lookup: CDR1 MDHEN, CDR2 SYDVKM. The CDR3 DNA sequence: TGTGCCAGCATGACCCGGGCCCTAAATGAAAAACTGTTTTTT. Its translation: CASMTRALNEKLFF.

This clonotype has at least ten counts. The chain couples TRBV3-1 to TRBJ1-6, with D perhaps matching TRBD1 (5 bases). V dropped 4 bases and J dropped 6 bases, with 13 bases sitting between them. The CDR3 totals 15 residues. Germline loops: CDR1 LGHDT, CDR2 YNNKEL (reference sequence). The CDR3 spells CASSLVLQGNSPLHF. DNA of the CDR3: TGTGCCAGCAGCCTGGTTCTGCAGGGTAATTCACCCCTCCACTTT.

The gene calls are TRBV4-3 and TRBJ2-5; D unclear. CDR1 LGHNA and CDR2 YSLEER come from the germline V gene. Trimming shortened V by 0 bases and J by 6 bases, and 14 bases separated the two germline ends. The CDR3 spans 15 residues. This CDR3 is CASSQEYRPEKTQYF. In DNA, the CDR3 is TGCGCCAGCAGCCAAGAGTATCGGCCCGAAAAGACCCAGTACTTC.

V and J are TRBV12-3 or TRBV12-4 and TRBJ1-1, with D perhaps matching TRBD1 (6 bases). The ends were cut back, 1 base at V and 7 bases at J, with 25 bases in the middle. The CDR3 totals 18 residues. The CDR3 DNA reads TGTGCCAGCAGTTTAGATTACGGGGGGCGGTCCGCGGGTGTTGAAGCTTTCTTT. Residues: CASSLDYGGRSAGVEAFF.

This rearrangement joins TRBV20-1 to TRBJ1-2; TRBD1 aligns across 7 bases. Germline CDR1 and CDR2: DFQATT and SNEGSKA (reference sequence). The V gene end was trimmed by 0 bases and the J gene end by 3 bases; junction bases not matched to a gene: 1. The CDR3 spans 13 residues. The CDR3, as DNA: TGCAGTGCTAGAGACGGGACAGACTATGGCTACACCTTC. Protein sequence: CSARDGTDYGYTF.

The chain carries TRBV14 and TRBJ2-7, with D unclear. V was cut by 1 base and J by 3 bases, with 10 bases left in between. CDR3 length equals 14 residues. CDR1 and CDR2 from the germline V gene are SGHDN and FVKESK. CDR3 loop: CASSQVLGSYEQYF. In nucleotides, the CDR3 is TGTGCCAGCAGCCAAGTATTGGGCAGCTACGAGCAGTACTTC. Complete variable domain (other parts from reference TRBV14 and TRBJ2-7): EAGVTQFPSHSVIEKGQTVTLRCDPISGHDNLYWYRRVMGKEIKFLLHFVKESKQDESGMPNNRFLAERTGGTYSTLKVQPAELEDSGVYFCASSQVLGSYEQYFGPGTRLTVT.